Shown below are 16 T cell receptor beta chains from a single sample sequenced in a study of blood T cell repertoires in COVID-19. Here immunoSEQ multiplex PCR was the method, and the copy in TCRdb shows in-frame clones only, minus some. Seen here are 70,000 to 90,000 clones, approximately 79% observed once, and the top ten hold just over 2.5%. Material: peripheral blood. These receptors all stem from a human donor with acute or convalescent COVID-19. The donor label of this sample is uncertain.

V gene TRBV20-1 combines with J gene TRBJ1-2; no definite D call. The V gene's germline CDR1 is DFQATT and CDR2 SNEGSKA (reference sequence). Trimming removed 2 bases at V and 5 bases at J, with 6 bases between. This CDR3 is 11 amino acids long. In DNA form, the CDR3 reads TGCAGTGCTAGAAGCGGGTATGGCTACACCTTC. Protein: CSARSGYGYTF.

This chain uses TRBV12-3 or TRBV12-4 with TRBJ1-2; 8 bases are shared with TRBD1. The CDR3 has 13 residues. V lost 5 bases, J lost 5 bases, and 4 bases stayed unmatched. CDR3 region: CASSLQGGYGYTF. CDR3 bases: TGTGCCAGCAGTCTACAGGGGGGATATGGCTACACCTTC.

This chain links TRBV5-1 with TRBJ1-2; 9 bases align to TRBD1. With V trimmed by 4 bases and J by 4 bases, 2 bases remained unmatched. Germline V gene data show CDR1 as SGHRS and CDR2 as YFSETQ. CDR3 length: 13 residues. The CDR3 sequence: CASSLDRGYGYTF. In nucleotides, the CDR3 is TGCGCCAGCAGCCTGGACAGGGGCTATGGCTACACCTTC. Full variable domain (missing parts from reference TRBV5-1 and TRBJ1-2): KAGVTQTPRYLIKTRGQQVTLSCSPISGHRSVSWYQQTPGQGLQFLFEYFSETQRNKGNFPGRFSGRQFSNSRSEMNVSTLELGDSALYLCASSLDRGYGYTFGSGTRLTVV.

The rearrangement links TRBV15 to TRBJ1-6; no clear D. V was pared by 1 base and J by 5 bases, with 12 bases between. The CDR3 has 16 amino acids. CDR1 and CDR2 from the germline V gene are LNHNV and YYDKDF (reference sequence). The CDR3 sequence is CATSRGAGRDNSPLHF. The CDR3, as DNA: TGTGCCACCAGCAGAGGTGCGGGTCGAGATAATTCACCCCTCCACTTT.

This chain links TRBV5-1 with TRBJ1-1; maybe TRBD1 (5 bases). Germline CDR1 and CDR2: SGHRS and YFSETQ. Trimming removed 0 bases at V and 5 bases at J, with 11 bases between. This CDR3 has 14 residues. CDR3 region: CASSLASYRTEAFF. Written as DNA, the CDR3 is TGCGCCAGCAGCTTGGCCTCATACAGGACTGAAGCTTTCTTT.

As DNA, the CDR3 is TGTGCCAGCTCACCCGCTAGCAATGAGCAGTTCTTC. Translating it yields CASSPASNEQFF. The rearrangement links TRBV18 to TRBJ2-1, with D uncertain. The germline V gene has CDR1 KGHSH and CDR2 LQKENI. The CDR3 spans 12 residues. V was trimmed by 3 bases and J by 6 bases, leaving 6 bases between them. Filled out from reference TRBV18 and TRBJ2-1, the complete variable domain reads NAGVMQNPRHLVRRRGQEARLRCSPMKGHSHVYWYRQLPEEGLKFMVYLQKENIIDESGMPKERFSAEFPKEGPSILRIQQVVRGDSAAYFCASSPASNEQFFGPGTRLTVL.

The CDR3 here is CASSLRQEAGGYTF. For the CDR3, the DNA is TGTGCCAGCAGCTTAAGACAGGAAGCGGGAGGCTACACCTTC. This sequence joins TRBV7-2 and TRBJ1-2; tentative D call: TRBD1 (6 bases). V dropped 2 bases and J dropped 8 bases, with 15 bases sitting between them. CDR1 is SGHTA, CDR2 FQGNSA, per germline. CDR3 length: 14 residues.

This clone was recorded a few times. V is TRBV5-1 and J is TRBJ2-2; D remains ambiguous. The V gene lost 6 bases and the J gene lost 1 base, with 13 bases spanning the gap. The germline V gene encodes CDR1 SGHRS and CDR2 YFSETQ. The CDR3 contains 15 residues. The CDR3 sequence: CASIHSAGNTGELFF. As DNA, the CDR3 is TGCGCCAGCATCCACTCGGCAGGGAACACCGGGGAGCTGTTTTTT.

This chain joins TRBV11-2 and TRBJ1-6, with D hard to call. With 1 base removed from V and 16 bases from J, the gap between germline ends came to 14 bases. Germline loops: CDR1 SGHAT, CDR2 FQNNGV. This CDR3 has 13 amino acids. This CDR3 is CASSLGDLWQLHF. CDR3 bases: TGTGCCAGCAGCTTAGGTGATCTCTGGCAGCTCCACTTT.

J is TRBJ1-3 and V is TRBV18, with D perhaps matching TRBD1 (6 bases). The CDR3 length is 17 residues. Trimming pared 9 bases from V and 1 base from J, leaving 22 bases between. Germline V gene lookup returns CDR1 KGHSH and CDR2 LQKENI. The DNA for the CDR3 is TGTGCCAGACCAGGCCCATTACAGGGATGGTCTGGAAACACCATATATTTT. Protein: CARPGPLQGWSGNTIYF.

The chain couples TRBV5-6 to TRBJ1-6; D not certain. Germline CDR1 reads SGHDT; CDR2 reads YYEEEE. This CDR3 comprises 12 residues. With 0 bases removed from V and 9 bases from J, the gap between germline ends came to 4 bases. The CDR3 DNA follows: TGTGCCAGCAGCTTGGCGAGTTCACCCCTCCACTTT. This codes for CASSLASSPLHF.

In its sample, this clone was seen a few times. The chain links TRBV5-4 to TRBJ2-7; 8 nucleotides match TRBD2. The length of the CDR3 is 15 residues. The V and J ends lost 5 bases and 0 bases, in that order; junction bases with no gene match: 7. Germline lookup yields CDR1 SGHNT and CDR2 YYREEE (reference sequence). Written as DNA, the CDR3 is TGTGCCAGCAGGCCTAGCGGGCGGAGCTCCTACGAGCAGTACTTC. Translating it yields CASRPSGRSSYEQYF.

This clone has a handful of counts. The CDR3 sequence is CSARDRGKQYF. The CDR3 DNA is TGCAGTGCTAGAGACCGCGGGAAGCAGTACTTC. The chain links TRBV20-1 to TRBJ2-7, with a tentative D call TRBD2 (6 bases). Germline values: CDR1 DFQATT, CDR2 SNEGSKA (reference sequence). The length of the CDR3 is 11 residues. Trimming cost V 0 bases and J 8 bases, with 8 bases left between them.

V usage is TRBV5-1 and J usage is TRBJ2-5, with 8 bases lining up with TRBD2. V shed 0 bases, J shed 5 bases, and the junction held 6 bases outside the gene matches. The CDR3 has 15 amino acids. The germline V gene encodes CDR1 SGHRS and CDR2 YFSETQ. The CDR3 region has the DNA TGCGCCAGCAGCTTGGAAGTTAGCGGGATTGAGACCCAGTACTTC. It encodes CASSLEVSGIETQYF.

The rearrangement uses TRBV3-1 (or the pseudogene TRBV3-2) and TRBJ2-2; D remains unclear. The germline CDR1 and CDR2 sequences are LGHDT and YNNKEL (reference sequence). Trimming pared 5 bases from V and 4 bases from J, leaving 5 bases between. This CDR3 region has 12 residues. The CDR3: CASSTFTGELFF. The CDR3 DNA is TGTGCCAGCAGCACTTTCACCGGGGAGCTGTTTTTT.

The chain is built from TRBV15 and TRBJ2-5, with 8 bases aligning to TRBD1. This CDR3 is built from 15 residues. Trimming removed 4 bases from V and 4 bases from J; junction bases left unmatched: 8. Germline V CDR1 and CDR2: LNHNV, YYDKDF (reference sequence). The CDR3 bases are TGTGCCACCAGCACACGACAGGGGTCACCAGAGACCCAGTACTTC. Translation: CATSTRQGSPETQYF.